These 14 T cell receptor beta chains were all obtained from the same sample, sequenced in a study of blood T cell repertoires in COVID-19. Some clones are missing from TCRdb's copy, which holds only in-frame ones; the method was immunoSEQ multiplex PCR. The sample includes around 88,000 clones, over 70% of them seen just once. Sequences were obtained from peripheral blood. Receptor source: a woman older than 75 with acute or convalescent COVID-19.

The chain combines TRBV19 with TRBJ2-4; 8 bases are shared with TRBD2. CDR1 is LNHDA, CDR2 SQIVND, per germline (reference sequence). The CDR3 is made up of 15 amino acids. V lost 5 bases to trimming and J lost 6 bases; unmatched junction nucleotides: 9. This CDR3 reads CASSAPGGRGNIQYF. The CDR3 DNA is TGTGCCAGTAGTGCGCCGGGGGGGCGTGGAAACATTCAGTACTTC.

The chain combines TRBV19 with TRBJ2-1, with D perhaps TRBD2 (5 bases). CDR1 and CDR2 (germline): LNHDA, SQIVND (reference sequence). The CDR3 has 14 residues. Between the trimmed V and J ends, which lost 7 bases and 5 bases, there was a span of 15 bases. For the CDR3, the DNA is TGTGCCAGTAAAGTTACTAGTACCGACAATGAGCAGTTCTTC. This gives the protein CASKVTSTDNEQFF. Full variable domain (outside the CDR3, taken from reference TRBV19 and TRBJ2-1): DGGITQSPKYLFRKEGQNVTLSCEQNLNHDAMYWYRQDPGQGLRLIYYSQIVNDFQKGDIAEGYSVSREKKESFPLTVTSAQKNPTAFYLCASKVTSTDNEQFFGPGTRLTVL.

This chain connects TRBV5-1 to TRBJ2-3, with 11 bases aligning to TRBD2. The V gene's germline CDR1 is SGHRS and CDR2 YFSETQ. The CDR3 length is 16 residues. V lost 4 bases to trimming and J lost 1 base; unmatched junction nucleotides: 5. The CDR3 spells CASSEETSGGTDTQYF. DNA of the CDR3: TGCGCCAGCAGCGAAGAGACTAGCGGGGGCACAGATACGCAGTATTTT.

The rearrangement uses TRBV7-2 and TRBJ2-7; D unclear. The CDR3 extends over 12 amino acids. Trimming pared 3 bases from V and 6 bases from J, leaving 9 bases between. Germline loops: CDR1 SGHTA, CDR2 FQGNSA. The DNA for the CDR3 is TGTGCCAGCAGCTTCTTTAGCCGCGAGCAGTACTTC. Its protein is CASSFFSREQYF.

The rearrangement links TRBV10-3 to TRBJ1-5, with a weak D call TRBD1 (6 bases). Trimming shortened V by 3 bases and J by 5 bases, and 11 bases separated the two germline ends. This CDR3 has 14 amino acids. Germline CDR1 is ENHRY and CDR2 is SYGVKD. This CDR3 reads CAISDEGGYQPQHF. For the CDR3, the DNA is TGTGCCATCAGTGATGAGGGGGGGTATCAGCCCCAGCATTTT.

In its sample, this clone was seen once. The rearrangement joins TRBV10-3 to TRBJ2-7; 8 bases are a match to TRBD1. This CDR3 comprises 16 residues. Germline lookup yields CDR1 ENHRY and CDR2 SYGVKD. J gave up 1 base and V 6 bases, and 11 bases lay outside the gene matches. Here the CDR3 reads CAISASTGQGSYEQYF. The CDR3 DNA reads TGTGCCATCAGCGCATCTACAGGACAGGGATCCTACGAGCAGTACTTC.

CDR3: CASSYSQPGDNSPLHF. DNA of the CDR3: TGTGCCAGCAGTTACTCGCAGCCAGGGGATAATTCACCCCTCCACTTT. The chain joins TRBV6-5 to TRBJ1-6, with D tentatively TRBD1 (6 bases). Germline V CDR1 and CDR2: MNHEY, SVGAGI. This CDR3 contains 16 residues. V was shortened by 0 bases and J by 5 bases, with 11 bases between the two germline ends.

The V and J genes are TRBV4-2 and TRBJ2-3; a possible D gene is TRBD1 (6 bases). The CDR3 has 19 amino acids. V was pared by 0 bases and J by 4 bases, with 23 bases between. Germline V gene lookup returns CDR1 LGHNA and CDR2 YNFKEQ. The CDR3 sequence is CASSQDWGQETGRADTQYF. The CDR3 DNA follows: TGTGCCAGCAGCCAAGATTGGGGGCAGGAAACAGGGCGGGCAGATACGCAGTATTTT.

The chain links TRBV27 to TRBJ1-1; D is possibly TRBD1 (6 bases). This CDR3 spans 15 amino acids. From germline, CDR1 is MNHEY and CDR2 SMNVEV (reference sequence). The V end lost 4 bases, the J end lost 7 bases, and 19 bases lay between the germline ends. CDR3 protein: CASSSTLTGNYEAFF. The CDR3 nucleotides are TGTGCCAGCAGTTCTACCCTCACAGGGAACTATGAAGCTTTCTTT.

Turning to this clone: A read error may account for a junction end that differs from germline. The V and J genes are TRBV4-3 and TRBJ1-5; 11 nucleotides agree with TRBD1. Per the germline V gene, CDR1 is LGHNA and CDR2 is YSLEER. The CDR3 sequence is 17 residues long. The CDR3 sequence is CASSQDGTGGSYQPQHF. The CDR3 DNA follows: TGCGCCAGCAGCCAAGATGGGACAGGGGGTAGCTATCAGCCCCAGCATTTT.

V usage is TRBV5-1 and J usage is TRBJ2-3; TRBD2 matches 12 bases. This CDR3 contains 16 residues. V was clipped by 4 bases and J by 2 bases; unmatched bases: 5. CDR1 is SGHRS, CDR2 YFSETQ, per germline. CDR3 residues: CASSPGLAGITDTQYF. Here the CDR3 DNA reads TGCGCCAGCAGCCCCGGACTAGCGGGGATCACAGATACGCAGTATTTT.

In the case of this clone: Additional DNA sequences in this sample encode the identical CDR3. This chain connects TRBV6-5 to TRBJ2-5; 8 positions match TRBD1. The CDR3 length is 13 residues. With V trimmed by 6 bases and J by 4 bases, 4 bases remained unmatched. The germline V gene has CDR1 MNHEY and CDR2 SVGAGI. The CDR3 region has the DNA TGTGCCAGCAGGTCAGGGGGCGGAGAGACCCAGTACTTC. It specifies CASRSGGGETQYF.

J is TRBJ1-2 and V is TRBV28; D may be TRBD1 (5 bases). The length of the CDR3 is 17 residues. Germline CDR1 is MDHEN and CDR2 is SYDVKM. V was clipped by 6 bases and J by 5 bases, with 25 bases between them. The CDR3 nucleotides read TGTGCCAGCAGACCTAGCGGGACCGCGGTCTTTGGGTATGGCTACACCTTC. This sequence encodes CASRPSGTAVFGYGYTF.

V is TRBV6-6 and J is TRBJ1-3; TRBD1 matches at 10 bases. Trimming at V came to 8 bases and at J to 4 bases, leaving 5 bases not matched to a gene. The germline CDR1 and CDR2 sequences are MNHNY and SVGAGI (reference sequence). The CDR3 spans 14 residues. In DNA form, the CDR3 reads TGTGCCAGCGGGACAGGGGCGCTGGGAAACACCATATATTTT. Its translation is CASGTGALGNTIYF.